This T cell receptor (beta chain) was captured by sequencing in a study of tumor-infiltrating lymphocytes in localized non-small cell lung cancer listed by TCRdb under 2021. Context from the whole study: Patients whose samples were collected after neoadjuvant chemotherapy, as well as both smokers and never-smokers and several histologies, were included in the cohort. In total, the ICON cohort consisted of 140 or so surgical patients with localized non-small cell lung cancer who had their tumors resected. TCR sequencing was one of several integrated assays, alongside flow cytometry, multiplex immunofluorescence, RNA-seq, exome sequencing and proteomics, applied to the same patients. For under 70 patients, immunoSEQ T-cell fraction was compared between paired tumor and uninvolved lung. Resected tumor tissue and uninvolved lung tissue described as non-adjacent to the tumor were contributed by each patient, with both tissues obtained from the same patient. What the authors observed across the whole study: TCR-derived T-cell fraction did not differ between the flow cytometry-defined immunotypes IM1 (good prognosis) and IM2 (poor prognosis). Because different pieces of the same tissue were used for different assays, technical variation could not be separated from intratumor heterogeneity. Since assay coverage differed from patient to patient depending on how much tissue was available, TCR sequencing was done for only a subset of the cohort. Higher T cell infiltration in tumors than in uninvolved lung tissue was supported by TCRbeta sequencing, consistent with immunofluorescence CD3 counts.

The T-cell fraction in tumor and uninvolved lung tissue was obtained from TCR sequencing using the immunoSEQ assay. As for the authors' bioinformatics: For survival analysis, patients were divided into high (upper tertile) and low (lower two tertiles) T-cell fraction groups, which were compared by log-rank test. A signed-rank test was used to check for differences in T-cell fraction between paired tumor and uninvolved lung. Entries here come from immuneACCESS through TCRdb and include only in-frame sequences with V and J called. Some clones fail to appear in such tables; in the studies checked, an unresolved V gene covers under half of the shortfall, and the cause of the remainder is unknown. V, J and clone size are taken as reported in that table, and D and trimming were inferred from the DNA itself. The sample table records fewer than 4,000 clones; 66% of these occur just once. Jointly, the top ten make up around 14% of the sample.

As regards this clone: Its antigen target is currently unknown. No base-level quality is on record; no much larger clone is a single base apart.

The cysteine opens and the phenylalanine closes a CDR3 of 12 amino acids. Of the read, only the CDR3 DNA is kept; its 36 bases are in frame from base 1. V was cut back by 3 bases and J by 10 bases, leaving a gap of 9 bases between them. CDR1 and CDR2, per the germline V gene, are MDHEN and SYDVKM. Patient enrollment in ICON started in the first half of 2016, and the final patient was enrolled in 2018. In a subcohort of 65 to 85 patients, fresh tumor and matched uninvolved tissue were collected for in-depth immune analyses, with TCR sequencing among those analyses. DNA isolated from bulk tissue, without cell sorting, was used for TCR sequencing.

This clonotype was obtained from a human donor with non-small cell lung cancer. Material for sequencing was uninvolved lung tissue not adjacent to the tumor. The sequence joins TRBV28 to TRBJ1-4, with no reliable assignment of the D segment. CDR3 loop: CASSLGQTKLFF. The DNA reads as follows: TGTGCCAGCAGTTTGGGCCAGACAAAACTGTTTTTT. Reference TRBV28 and TRBJ1-4 proteins supply the regions before and after the CDR3; the full variable domain is: DVKVTQSSRYLVKRTGEKVFLECVQDMDHENMFWYRQDPGLGLRLIYFSYDVKMKEKGDIPEGYSVSREKKERFSLILESASTNQTSMYLCASSLGQTKLFFGSGTQLSVL.